These 31 T cell receptor beta chains came from one sample sequenced in a study of shared clonotypes between healthy human individuals (dated by TCRdb to the early 2020s). Receptor libraries were prepared by the immunoSEQ multiplex PCR assay. In its TCRdb copy, this immuneACCESS table keeps in-frame sequences only and misses some clones. Where compared with another copy, unresolved V genes explain less than half of these, and the others have no known cause. The sample table shows about half a million clones, and approximately 84% are seen once. The top ten clones comprise about 13% of the sample. The sample was PBMCs. The source of these receptors is a woman in her thirties or forties in good health. Some clones in this sample may be carry-over from other donors' samples.

This rearrangement joins TRBV5-3 to TRBJ1-4, with D unclear. TRBV5-3 belongs to the ORF category, with a function that is uncertain. This CDR3 is built from 13 residues. Trimming cost V 4 bases and J 6 bases, with 10 bases left between them. The CDR3 coding sequence is TGTGCCAGAAGCCCCAGAAAGCATGAAAAACTGTTTTTT. This encodes CARSPRKHEKLFF.

The chain carries TRBV28 and TRBJ1-2, with 8 bases fitting TRBD1. With V trimmed by 10 bases and J by 8 bases, 6 bases remained unmatched. This CDR3 is 11 amino acids long. CDR1 and CDR2 (germline): MDHEN, SYDVKM. The CDR3 sequence is CATRQGLGYTF. The CDR3, as DNA: TGTGCCACCCGACAGGGGTTAGGCTACACCTTC.

This chain uses TRBV7-6 with TRBJ2-7; the D gene is possibly TRBD1 (6 bases). Deletions cut 8 bases from V and 4 bases from J, with 6 bases between. There are 10 residues in the CDR3. Germline V lookup: CDR1 SGHVS, CDR2 FNYEAQ. The CDR3 sequence: CASGQYEQYF. CDR3 bases: TGTGCCAGCGGACAGTACGAGCAGTACTTC.

Written as DNA, the CDR3 is TGTGCCAGCAGATTTGACAGGTATAGCAATCAGCCCCAGCATTTT. Its protein is CASRFDRYSNQPQHF. The chain has TRBV27 and TRBJ1-5, with D possibly matching TRBD1 (6 bases). This CDR3 has 15 residues. V was shortened by 6 bases and J by 0 bases, with 12 bases between the two germline ends. The germline CDR1 and CDR2 sequences are MNHEY and SMNVEV (reference sequence).

About this clone itself: Since a far larger clone is one base different, this is likely a read error. Other DNA sequences of this sample code for an identical CDR3. The chain recombines TRBV29-1 with TRBJ1-2; no clear D gene. The CDR3 spans 11 residues. V was pared by 7 bases and J by 2 bases, with 8 bases between. Germline CDR1 reads SQVTM; CDR2 reads ANQGSEA. The CDR3 bases are TGCAGCGATTCCTCAAACTATGGCTACACCTTC. This gives the protein CSDSSNYGYTF.

A word on this clone: The junction departs from the called germline gene at one end, perhaps through a read error. The V call is TRBV29-1, the J call TRBJ2-1; TRBD1 aligns across 10 bases. This CDR3 spans 13 amino acids. CDR1 is SQVTM and CDR2 is ANQGSEA in the germline V gene. The CDR3 nucleotides read TGCAGCGTCGGGACAGGGGTTGTCAATGATCAGTTCTTC. Its protein is CSVGTGVVNDQFF.

This chain links TRBV29-1 with TRBJ2-7; 9 bases agree with TRBD1. The CDR3 runs to 14 residues. Germline assignment: CDR1 SQVTM and CDR2 ANQGSEA. The V segment lost 6 bases and the J segment 4 bases; nucleotides outside the gene matches: 10. CDR3 in amino acids: CSVLGQGQKYEQYF. DNA of the CDR3: TGCAGCGTCCTAGGACAGGGGCAAAAGTACGAGCAGTACTTC.

This sequence joins TRBV6-6 and TRBJ2-1; no definite D call. Trimming left V 5 bases short and J 7 bases short, with 9 bases between. Germline CDR1 reads MNHNY; CDR2 reads SVGAGI (reference sequence). The CDR3 totals 12 residues. The CDR3 DNA follows: TGTGCCAGCAGTCCCAAGGTGAATGAGCAGTTCTTC. Protein sequence: CASSPKVNEQFF.

The chain is built from TRBV4-1 and TRBJ1-5; no definite D call. The germline V gene encodes CDR1 MGHRA and CDR2 YSYEKL. The CDR3 runs 15 residues. Trimming removed 3 bases from V and 6 bases from J, with 15 bases in between. The CDR3 here is CASSHDQSAGQPQHF. The CDR3 coding sequence is TGCGCCAGCAGCCATGATCAATCCGCGGGTCAGCCCCAGCATTTT.

The chain employs TRBV6-6 and TRBJ1-5, with 12 bases matching TRBD1. This CDR3 has 15 residues. Germline V gene sequence: CDR1 MNHNY, CDR2 SVGAGI (reference sequence). Trimming at V came to 6 bases and at J to 4 bases, leaving 4 bases not matched to a gene. CDR3 region: CASSWGQGANQPQHF. The CDR3 bases are TGTGCCAGCAGCTGGGGACAGGGGGCGAATCAGCCCCAGCATTTT.

Note on this clone: This is likely an artifact of a read error, given a far larger clone one base away. This chain links TRBV7-9 with TRBJ2-1, with D perhaps matching TRBD1 or TRBD2 (5 bases each). The germline CDR1 and CDR2 sequences are SEHNR and FQNEAQ (reference sequence). The CDR3 is made up of 16 amino acids. The CDR3 sequence: CASSPPEGTSYNKQFF. Written as DNA, the CDR3 is TGTGCCAGCAGCCCCCCCGAAGGGACCTCCTACAATAAGCAGTTCTTC.

With respect to this clone: This probably arose from a read error, given a far larger clone one base away. Other nucleotide sequences from this sample produce the same CDR3. The genes are TRBV30 and TRBJ1-1, with a weak D call TRBD1 (5 bases). Trimming stripped 2 bases from V and 8 bases from J, with 18 bases between. Germline lookup yields CDR1 GTSNPN and CDR2 SVGIG (reference sequence). CDR3 length: 14 residues. The CDR3 nucleotides read TGTGCCTGGAGTCAGGACGGGGGGTCCACCGAAGCTTTCTTT. Protein product: CAWSQDGGSTEAFF.

This clone was observed once. A far larger clone is only one base removed, so a read error is likely. This CDR3 is CASSPARTGEQCF. In nucleotides, the CDR3 is TGTGCCAGCTCACCCGCTCGGACTGGCGAGCAGTGCTTC. The chain employs TRBV18 and TRBJ2-7; TRBD2 is a possible D gene (5 bases). CDR1 and CDR2 from the germline V gene are KGHSH and LQKENI. The CDR3 has 13 amino acids.

Worth noting for this clone: A much larger clone sits a single nucleotide away, making a read error possible. The rearrangement uses TRBV9 and TRBJ2-1; D uncertain. V was pared by 7 bases and J by 8 bases, with 19 bases between. CDR1 is SGDLS, CDR2 YYNGEE, per germline. The CDR3 has 14 amino acids. CDR3 protein: CASGARPRVDEQFF. CDR3 DNA: TGTGCCAGCGGCGCACGTCCTAGGGTCGATGAGCAGTTCTTC. The whole variable domain, filled in from reference TRBV9 and TRBJ2-1, reads DSGVTQTPKHLITATGQRVTLRCSPRSGDLSVYWYQQSLDQGLQFLIQYYNGEERAKGNILERFSAQQFPDLHSELNLSSLELGDSALYFCASGARPRVDEQFFGPGTRLTVL.

The chain joins TRBV6-4 to TRBJ2-2; D gene ambiguous. The CDR3 contains 16 residues. V was clipped by 0 bases and J by 1 base, with 9 bases between them. CDR1 is MRHNA and CDR2 is SNTAGT in the germline V gene. The CDR3 DNA is TGTGCCAGCAGTGACTCGCGCGGAAAGAACACCGGGGAGCTGTTTTTT. This codes for CASSDSRGKNTGELFF.

This clone was recorded only once. A far bigger clonotype differs at one base, so this is likely a read error. Other nucleotide sequences in the sample specify the same CDR3. The rearrangement joins TRBV30 to TRBJ1-6; D gene unclear. Trimming took 1 base from V and 4 from J, leaving 11 bases between them. The germline V gene has CDR1 GTSNPN and CDR2 SVGIG (reference sequence). CDR3 length equals 15 residues. In DNA form, the CDR3 reads TGTGCCTGGAGTGGTCGTACAGCTTATAATTCACCCCTCCACTTT. Residues: CAWSGRTAYNSPLHF.

This clone was seen ten or more times. The rearrangement uses TRBV5-4 and TRBJ1-2; TRBD1 agrees at 8 bases. The CDR3 spans 14 residues. V lost 5 bases and J lost 1; bases outside the gene matches: 4. Germline assignment: CDR1 SGHNT and CDR2 YYREEE (reference sequence). As DNA, the CDR3 is TGTGCCAGCAGTCTGACAGGGGTTAACTATGGCTACACCTTC. This translates into CASSLTGVNYGYTF.

The chain links TRBV10-3 to TRBJ2-7, with D perhaps matching TRBD1 (6 bases). The CDR3 contains 13 residues. CDR1 ENHRY and CDR2 SYGVKD come from the germline V gene. The germline V and J ends were trimmed by 5 bases and 4 bases, with 12 bases remaining between them. The CDR3 sequence: CAISPPQGYEQYF. CDR3 bases: TGTGCCATCAGTCCGCCACAGGGTTACGAGCAGTACTTC.

This CDR3 is CASSLGGDREAFF. The CDR3, as DNA: TGTGCCAGCAGCTTAGGGGGGGACAGAGAAGCTTTCTTT. The V and J genes are TRBV7-8 and TRBJ1-1; 7 bases align to TRBD1. Trimming at V came to 1 base and at J to 8 bases, leaving 4 bases not matched to a gene. This CDR3 comprises 13 residues. Germline assignment: CDR1 SGHVS and CDR2 FQNEAQ. Full variable domain (missing parts from reference TRBV7-8 and TRBJ1-1): GAGVSQSPRYKVAKRGQDVALRCDPISGHVSLFWYQQALGQGPEFLTYFQNEAQLDKSGLPSDRFFAERPEGSVSTLKIQRTQQEDSAVYLCASSLGGDREAFFGQGTRLTVV.

This clone was observed a handful of times. A read error is possible here, since a much larger clone lies one base away. Other DNA sequences in this specimen translate into the identical CDR3. The J gene is TRBJ2-3, the V gene TRBV28; 7 nucleotides align to TRBD2. Per germline, CDR1 MDHEN and CDR2 SYDVKM. This CDR3 has 17 residues. The junction had 13 bases not matched to a gene; V was cut back by 6 bases and J by 1 base. This chain's CDR3 is CASRTWGGRGGTDTQYF. The CDR3 coding sequence is TGTGCCAGCAGAACGTGGGGAGGGAGGGGAGGCACAGATACGCAGTATTTT.

In regard to this clone: The junction does not match germline at one end; this may be a read error. CDR3 loop: CAISEVAELQETQYF. The CDR3 DNA reads as TGTGCCATCAGTGAGGTGGCGGAACTCCAAGAGACCCAGTACTTC. The chain carries TRBV6-1 and TRBJ2-5; D call uncertain. The CDR3 totals 15 residues. Germline CDR1 MNHNS, CDR2 SASEGT.

The chain joins TRBV5-1 to TRBJ1-1; D gene uncertain. V gave up 2 bases and J gave up 4 bases, with 12 bases separating them. In germline, CDR1 is SGHRS, CDR2 YFSETQ. The CDR3 contains 14 residues. CDR3 in amino acids: CASSFSAGVTEAFF. The CDR3 DNA reads as TGCGCCAGCAGCTTCTCGGCCGGAGTCACTGAAGCTTTCTTT.

As concerns this clone: A far bigger clonotype differs at one base, so this is likely a read error. Distinct nucleotide sequences in the sample also encode this CDR3. This rearrangement joins TRBV5-6 to TRBJ1-3; D might be TRBD1 (5 bases). Germline loops: CDR1 SGHDT, CDR2 YYEEEE. CDR3 length equals 14 residues. The CDR3 DNA follows: TGTGCCAGCAGCTTGGGACAGCAAGGAAATACCATATATTTT. Its translation is CASSLGQQGNTIYF.

This chain's CDR3 is CASSPRPEGNNEQFF. DNA of the CDR3: TGTGCCAGCTCACCACGTCCGGAGGGTAATAATGAGCAGTTCTTC. The chain joins TRBV18 to TRBJ2-1; TRBD2 is a possible D gene (6 bases). The CDR3 has 15 amino acids. V was pared by 1 base and J by 7 bases, with 14 bases between. Germline CDR1 and CDR2: KGHSH and LQKENI.

This clone was counted at least ten times. CDR3 region: CAWNRDSNTGELFF. The CDR3 region has the DNA TGTGCCTGGAACCGGGACAGCAACACCGGGGAGCTGTTTTTT. J is TRBJ2-2 and V is TRBV30, with 7 bases aligning to TRBD1. Germline assignment: CDR1 GTSNPN and CDR2 SVGIG (reference sequence). CDR3 length equals 14 residues. V dropped 4 bases and J dropped 2; count of bases not matched to a gene: 4.

The rearrangement joins TRBV4-1 to TRBJ2-5; 10 bases match TRBD2. The CDR3 extends over 14 amino acids. CDR1 is MGHRA, CDR2 YSYEKL, per germline. V lost 6 bases, J lost 5 bases, and 6 bases stayed unmatched. The DNA of the CDR3 is TGCGCCAGCAGACCTCTAGCGGGAGTGGAGACCCAGTACTTC. It translates to CASRPLAGVETQYF.

The chain recombines TRBV7-8 with TRBJ2-2, with D possibly being TRBD1 or TRBD2 (5 bases each). The germline V and J ends were trimmed by 5 bases and 7 bases, with 11 bases remaining between them. Per the germline V gene, CDR1 is SGHVS and CDR2 is FQNEAQ. CDR3 length: 13 amino acids. CDR3 DNA sequence: TGTGCCAGCAGCGGAACTAGGGGCGGGGAGCTGTTTTTT. It translates to CASSGTRGGELFF.

The chain carries TRBV7-3 and TRBJ2-1; 8 nucleotides line up with TRBD2. This CDR3 region has 16 residues. Per the germline V gene, CDR1 is SGHTA and CDR2 is FQGTGA. V gave up 5 bases and J gave up 6 bases; unmatched junction bases: 12. CDR3 loop: CASSPGGALTANEQFF. As DNA, the CDR3 is TGTGCCAGCAGCCCCGGGGGGGCCCTGACGGCCAATGAGCAGTTCTTC.

This clone was seen repeatedly, ten times or more. The identical CDR3 is also encoded by other nucleotide sequences in the sample. The rearrangement joins TRBV9 to TRBJ1-2; D uncertain. The CDR3 runs 12 residues. V was clipped by 2 bases and J by 7 bases, with 9 bases between them. CDR1 SGDLS and CDR2 YYNGEE come from the germline V gene. CDR3 sequence: CASSVRGSGYTF. CDR3 nucleotide sequence: TGTGCCAGCAGCGTCCGTGGAAGTGGCTACACCTTC.

V gene TRBV30 combines with J gene TRBJ2-3; D is perhaps TRBD1 or TRBD2 (5 bases each). Germline CDR1 reads GTSNPN; CDR2 reads SVGIG (reference sequence). The CDR3 has 13 residues. Trimming shortened V by 3 bases and J by 8 bases, and 15 bases separated the two germline ends. CDR3 region: CAWRGVGIGTQYF. The CDR3 DNA follows: TGTGCCTGGAGGGGGGTTGGGATTGGTACGCAGTATTTT.

This clone has more than one count but fewer than ten. The chain links TRBV19 to TRBJ1-1; D may be TRBD1 (6 bases). The V end lost 3 bases, the J end lost 7 bases, and 12 bases lay between the germline ends. CDR3 length equals 13 residues. Germline V CDR1 and CDR2: LNHDA, SQIVND (reference sequence). This chain's CDR3 is CASSIRDKSEAFF. The CDR3 nucleotides read TGTGCCAGTAGTATCCGGGACAAGAGTGAAGCTTTCTTT.